A selection of T cell receptor beta chains follows, all from one sample in a study of cytomegalovirus exposure and HLA in healthy donors. The protocol was immunoSEQ multiplex PCR, while the TCRdb copy is restricted to in-frame clones and leaves out a portion. The profile covers about 230,000 clones, with roughly 78% appearing a single time and 0.45% to 0.5% taken by the ten largest. The sequenced sample consisted of PBMCs. The receptor source for this set is a boy younger than 18 in good health and CMV-seronegative. Each CDR3 is given with its conserved first and last residue. D genes are given only for firm matches. Size is stated for part of the rows, as once, few or many counts, or as a class when the clone is expanded.

cdr3_nt cdr3_aa v_call clone_size j_call d_call
TGTGCCAGCAGTTCCGACAGTAATGAAAAACTGTTTTTT CASSSDSNEKLFF TRBV2 - TRBJ1-4 -
TGCGCCAGCAGCCGGGCCCGGGACAGGGTAACCTACGAGCAGTACTTC CASSRARDRVTYEQYF TRBV5-1 - TRBJ2-7 TRBD1
TGTGCCAGCAGCCAAGATAGGGTATTTAGGGACAGGGTACTGTCTGGGGCCAACGTCCTGACTTTC CASSQDRVFRDRVLSGANVLTF TRBV4-2 once TRBJ2-6 TRBD1
TGTGCCAGCAGTCAAGCTAGCGGGGGGCCCAGGGCAGATACGCAGTATTTT CASSQASGGPRADTQYF TRBV6-1 once TRBJ2-3 TRBD2
TGCAGCGTTGAACTCCCGGGACGGGAGGAAGCTTTCTTT CSVELPGREEAFF TRBV29-1 few TRBJ1-1 -
TGTGCCAGCAGTGACGAGGGATATGGCTACACCTTC CASSDEGYGYTF TRBV2 few TRBJ1-2 -
TGTGCCAGCAGCTCGGACTTGACTACCTACAATGAGCAGTTCTTC CASSSDLTTYNEQFF TRBV7-7 - TRBJ2-1 -
TGCGCCAGCAGCTTGAATCCGGGTCAGCCCCAGCATTTT CASSLNPGQPQHF TRBV5-1 - TRBJ1-5 -
TGTGCCAGCAGTTTGGCGACAGGGGGCACTGAAGCTTTCTTT CASSLATGGTEAFF TRBV27 - TRBJ1-1 TRBD1
TGTGCCAGCAGCTTACTACTGAACACCGGGGAGCTGTTTTTT CASSLLLNTGELFF TRBV11-2 - TRBJ2-2 -
TGTGCCTGGAGTGTGCGTCAAACAGGTGAAAAACTGTTTTTT CAWSVRQTGEKLFF TRBV30 - TRBJ1-4 -
TGTGCCAGCTCACAGTGGGGCGGTGGGCAGTATTTT CASSQWGGGQYF TRBV6-5 - TRBJ2-3 -
TGTGCCAGCAGCCAAGACAGGGTGAAGGGTGAAAAACTGTTTTTT CASSQDRVKGEKLFF TRBV4-2 - TRBJ1-4 -
TGCGCCAGCAGCCAAGATCGGGAAGCTTTCTTT CASSQDREAFF TRBV4-1 - TRBJ1-1 -
TGTGCCAGCATGATGACAGGGGTCCATGGCTACACCTTC CASMMTGVHGYTF TRBV7-9 - TRBJ1-2 TRBD1
TGTGCCAGCAGTTTCGGGACAGGGGCCTATGGCTACACCTTC CASSFGTGAYGYTF TRBV6-5 once TRBJ1-2 TRBD1
TGTGCCAGCAGTCCCTCGGGGGAGACCCAGTACTTC CASSPSGETQYF TRBV6-6 - TRBJ2-5 -
TGTGCCAGCAGCTTAGGGGGCGGGGCTACCCTAAACAATGAGCAGTTCTTC CASSLGGGATLNNEQFF TRBV11-3 - TRBJ2-1 -
TGTGCCAGCAGTGACCTAGCGGGAGCCCTCAGGGAGCAGTTCTTC CASSDLAGALREQFF TRBV6-4 - TRBJ2-1 TRBD2
TGTGCTAGCAGCTCATTAGCGGGGGGGCCCCGGACCCAGTACTTC CASSSLAGGPRTQYF TRBV7-7 - TRBJ2-5 TRBD2
TGTGCCAGCAGACCCTGGCGGGGAGCGGAGGGGGAGCTGTTTTTT CASRPWRGAEGELFF TRBV6-6 few TRBJ2-2 -
TGTGCCAGCAGCACATATATCCAGGTATATGGCTACACCTTC CASSTYIQVYGYTF TRBV2 - TRBJ1-2 -
TGCGCCAGCAGCTTGGGCGGTAGCGTGTTGGGTACAGATACGCAGTATTTT CASSLGGSVLGTDTQYF TRBV5-1 - TRBJ2-3 -
TGCGCCAGCAGCTTGGGGCTAGCAGGCTACAATGAGCAGTTCTTC CASSLGLAGYNEQFF TRBV5-1 - TRBJ2-1 -
TGTGCCAGCAGTCCCGATCCGGGACAGGGGATCTACGAGCAGTACTTC CASSPDPGQGIYEQYF TRBV5-6 - TRBJ2-7 TRBD1
TGCAGCGTCTCTCCGGGGGGAACGGCGGGGGGCTACACCTTC CSVSPGGTAGGYTF TRBV29-1 few TRBJ1-2 -
TGCGCCAGCAGCTTGGGGACAGGGTTCGGAAACACCATATATTTT CASSLGTGFGNTIYF TRBV5-1 - TRBJ1-3 TRBD1
TGTGCCAGCAGCTTGGAGCCTAGCGGGGGAGTGAATGAGCAGTTCTTC CASSLEPSGGVNEQFF TRBV5-8 - TRBJ2-1 TRBD2
TGTGCCAGCAGCGCCCCCCATGCGGGAGTCTCCTACGAGCAGTACTTC CASSAPHAGVSYEQYF TRBV5-4 - TRBJ2-7 TRBD2
TGTGCCAGTAGTAACGGACTCCGGGACATAAGATCCTACGAGCAGTACTTC CASSNGLRDIRSYEQYF TRBV19 - TRBJ2-7 -
TGTGCCAGCAGTTTATCGATAGGGGCCCTCATGAACACTGAAGCTTTCTTT CASSLSIGALMNTEAFF TRBV27 - TRBJ1-1 -
TGTGCCAGCAGCTTGGACGGCGGGACCTACAATGAGCAGTTCTTC CASSLDGGTYNEQFF TRBV5-4 - TRBJ2-1 -
TGTGCCAGCAGCGTAGATGAGGCGATAAACTATGGCTACACCTTC CASSVDEAINYGYTF TRBV9 - TRBJ1-2 -
TGCGCCAGCAGCCAAGAAGTCGGCAGTTCAGGCGATGGCTACACCTTC CASSQEVGSSGDGYTF TRBV4-1 - TRBJ1-2 -
TGTGCCAGCAACCCCCAGGGTGAGGAAAAACTGTTTTTT CASNPQGEEKLFF TRBV2 - TRBJ1-4 -
TGTGCCAGCAGCGCAGGAAGTCCCGGGGAGCTGTTTTTT CASSAGSPGELFF TRBV9 - TRBJ2-2 -
TGCAGCGTTGTCGCCTACGAGCAGTACTTC CSVVAYEQYF TRBV29-1 - TRBJ2-7 -
TGTGCCAGCAGTTGGGCGGGCCATAGCCACGGTACGCAGTATTTT CASSWAGHSHGTQYF TRBV27 - TRBJ2-3 -
TGTGCCAGCTCGCGGTCGGGGGGTGGCTACGAGCAGTACTTC CASSRSGGGYEQYF TRBV18 few TRBJ2-7 TRBD2
TGTGCCTGGAGTGTAGGACAGCGCGGGACTGAAGCTTTCTTT CAWSVGQRGTEAFF TRBV30 - TRBJ1-1 -
TGTGCCAGCAGTTTTTACAGGGCCACTGAAGCTTTCTTT CASSFYRATEAFF TRBV5-5 - TRBJ1-1 -
TGCAGCGTCCCCGGGACACCTGATGAAGCTTTCTTT CSVPGTPDEAFF TRBV29-1 - TRBJ1-1 -
TGTGCCAGCAGCTTGACAGGCAAATATGGCTACACCTTC CASSLTGKYGYTF TRBV5-4 - TRBJ1-2 -
TGTGCCAGCAGTACTACTACCGGGGGAGACTACGAGCAGTACTTC CASSTTTGGDYEQYF TRBV6-1 - TRBJ2-7 -
TGTGCCAGCAGCTACCTCGATACGCAGTATTTT CASSYLDTQYF TRBV6-5 - TRBJ2-3 -
TGTGCCAGCAGTTATCCGGGACAGGGACGCCGTGAGCAGTTCTTC CASSYPGQGRREQFF TRBV5-8 - TRBJ2-1 TRBD1
TGTGCCAGCAGCCCGTGGGCGGGCACTGAAGCTTTCTTT CASSPWAGTEAFF TRBV5-8 - TRBJ1-1 -
TGTGCCAGCAGCGTAGAAGGGGGGACAGGGTATAACGAGCAGTACTTC CASSVEGGTGYNEQYF TRBV9 - TRBJ2-7 TRBD1
TGTGCCAGCGCGCAGGGAAGATATAACACTGAAGCTTTCTTT CASAQGRYNTEAFF TRBV11-3 - TRBJ1-1 -
TGTGCCAGCAGCTTGGGTCAGGCTGAAAAACTGTTTTTT CASSLGQAEKLFF TRBV5-4 - TRBJ1-4 -